The T cell receptor (beta chain) under discussion was sequenced for a study of blood T cell repertoires in COVID-19. Study in general: In each case, the material was cDNA or gDNA derived from T cells, B-cell-depleted T cells, or PBMCs.

Residents of about 25 US areas, aged about 18 to 100 years, made up the participants. Participant-given clinical history determined each cohort assignment. Original analysis: Reference gene primer amplification gave nucleated cell count estimates. Sequencing used immunoSEQ multiplex PCR; TCRdb keeps in-frame clones, though not all of them. Clone size and the V and J calls come from that table; the DNA yielded D and trimming. In the table there are fewer than 350,000 clones, roughly 88% of which are singletons. Per the germline V gene, CDR1 is MNHEY and CDR2 is SMNVEV (reference sequence). CDR3 length: 15 amino acids. After removal of 6 bases from V and 3 bases from J, the junction contained 9 bases not matched to a gene.

V is TRBV27 and J is TRBJ2-7; 9 positions agree with TRBD1. Material: PBMCs or T cells enriched from blood (not recorded which). The receptor was derived from a woman in her forties with acute COVID-19. Here the CDR3 reads CASRALGQGIYEQYF. As DNA, the CDR3 is TGTGCCAGCAGAGCCCTGGGACAGGGAATCTACGAGCAGTACTTC.